Below are 16 T cell receptor beta chains sequenced from a single sample in a study of cytomegalovirus exposure and HLA in healthy donors. The PCR contained 60 Vbeta and 13 Jbeta primers. TCRdb's copy holds only in-frame clones and misses some; the assay was immunoSEQ multiplex PCR. Altogether 130,000 or so clones are present, around 77% being singletons, with the ten largest covering approximately 0.86%. The sample taken for sequencing was PBMCs. The receptors shown here come from a woman aged 55-70 years in good health and CMV-seronegative.

This chain links TRBV6-4 with TRBJ1-1; D unresolved. The germline V gene has CDR1 MRHNA and CDR2 SNTAGT. V was clipped by 5 bases and J by 2 bases, with 9 bases between them. This CDR3 is 13 amino acids long. CDR3 region: CASSPRVNTEAFF. In nucleotides, the CDR3 is TGTGCCAGCAGTCCTCGGGTTAACACTGAAGCTTTCTTT.

This clone has only one observation. The chain is built from TRBV5-1 and TRBJ1-3; 8 positions match TRBD1. Germline CDR1 is SGHRS and CDR2 is YFSETQ. Losses at the gene ends were 3 bases for V and 0 bases for J; bases not matched to a gene: 8. This CDR3 is built from 17 residues. As DNA, the CDR3 is TGCGCCAGCAGCTCTCAGACAGGGGCGAGCTCTGGAAACACCATATATTTT. The encoded protein is CASSSQTGASSGNTIYF.

The rearrangement uses TRBV9 and TRBJ2-3, with no clear D. Germline CDR1 is SGDLS and CDR2 is YYNGEE. Trimming took off 0 bases at V and 0 bases at J, with 8 bases between the two ends. The CDR3 sequence is 15 residues long. As DNA, the CDR3 is TGTGCCAGCAGCGTAGTTGGAGCTAGCACAGATACGCAGTATTTT. Residues: CASSVVGASTDTQYF.

This chain links TRBV5-1 with TRBJ2-1; 9 bases agree with TRBD2. Looked up from germline, CDR1 is SGHRS and CDR2 is YFSETQ. With 4 bases clipped from V and 4 bases from J, the junction kept 9 bases outside the gene matches. This CDR3 has 16 amino acids. CDR3 sequence reads: CASSTTGTSLYNEQFF. The CDR3 DNA follows: TGCGCCAGCAGCACCACCGGGACTAGCCTATACAATGAGCAGTTCTTC.

This clone turned up a few times. This chain connects TRBV5-8 to TRBJ2-1; the D gene is possibly TRBD1 (6 bases). V was trimmed by 0 bases and J by 0 bases, leaving 10 bases between them. The germline gives CDR1 SGHTS, CDR2 YDEGEE. The CDR3 runs 16 residues. The chain's CDR3 is CASSLERGSSYNEQFF. The CDR3 DNA reads as TGTGCCAGCAGCTTGGAGAGGGGGAGCTCCTACAATGAGCAGTTCTTC. The full variable domain, with the rest looked up from reference TRBV5-8 and TRBJ2-1, is EAGVTQSPTHLIKTRGQQATLRCSPISGHTSVYWYQQALGLGLQFLLWYDEGEERNRGNFPPRFSGRQFPNYSSELNVNALELEDSALYLCASSLERGSSYNEQFFGPGTRLTVL.

This rearrangement joins TRBV29-1 to TRBJ2-5, with 10 positions matching TRBD2. Trimming took 7 bases from V and 5 from J; bases not matched to a gene: 10. Per the germline V gene, CDR1 is SQVTM and CDR2 is ANQGSEA. The CDR3 consists of 14 residues. CDR3 sequence: CSAERLAGDETQYF. CDR3 nucleotide sequence: TGCAGCGCCGAGCGCCTAGCGGGAGACGAGACCCAGTACTTC.

V usage is TRBV5-1 and J usage is TRBJ2-5; the D gene is possibly TRBD2 (6 bases). CDR1 is SGHRS, CDR2 YFSETQ, per germline. V was shortened by 4 bases and J by 4 bases, with 14 bases between the two germline ends. The CDR3 has 14 amino acids. The CDR3 protein is CASSETSSRETQYF. DNA of the CDR3: TGCGCCAGCAGCGAGACTAGTTCTCGAGAGACCCAGTACTTC.

This chain links TRBV18 with TRBJ2-1, with TRBD1 as a possible D gene (6 bases). V lost 3 bases and J lost 8, with 11 bases in between. The CDR3 has 13 residues. CDR1 and CDR2 from the germline V gene are KGHSH and LQKENI. DNA for the CDR3: TGTGCCAGCTCACCCGGACAGAACTATGAGCAGTTCTTC. Its translation is CASSPGQNYEQFF. Full variable domain (outside the CDR3, taken from reference TRBV18 and TRBJ2-1): NAGVMQNPRHLVRRRGQEARLRCSPMKGHSHVYWYRQLPEEGLKFMVYLQKENIIDESGMPKERFSAEFPKEGPSILRIQQVVRGDSAAYFCASSPGQNYEQFFGPGTRLTVL.

V and J are TRBV14 and TRBJ2-3; 9 bases align to TRBD1. The V segment lost 6 bases and the J segment 3 bases; nucleotides outside the gene matches: 7. CDR3 length: 15 amino acids. Germline lookup yields CDR1 SGHDN and CDR2 FVKESK. The CDR3, as DNA: TGTGCCAGCAGACGTACAGGGGGCTTGACAGATACGCAGTATTTT. Its protein is CASRRTGGLTDTQYF.

V and J are TRBV27 and TRBJ1-4; no reliable D call. The CDR3 extends over 14 amino acids. Germline CDR1 is MNHEY and CDR2 is SMNVEV (reference sequence). The V end was cut by 6 bases, the J end by 12 bases, with 20 bases between. CDR3 in DNA: TGTGCCAGCAGGGCGTGGAGCGGAGGTCAAGAACTGTTTTTT. This codes for CASRAWSGGQELFF.

This clone was seen a handful of times. The rearrangement uses TRBV10-3 and TRBJ2-3, with 10 bases that match TRBD1. The CDR3 has 15 residues. Germline V lookup: CDR1 ENHRY, CDR2 SYGVKD. V was pared by 4 bases and J by 3 bases, with 4 bases of the junction left unmatched. The CDR3 sequence is CAISGGDRGTDTQYF. In DNA form, the CDR3 reads TGTGCCATCAGTGGGGGGGACAGGGGTACAGATACGCAGTATTTT.

The chain carries TRBV27 and TRBJ1-2; a weak D match, TRBD1 (6 bases). V lost 5 bases and J lost 4, with 17 bases in between. In germline, CDR1 is MNHEY, CDR2 SMNVEV (reference sequence). The CDR3 covers 15 residues. The CDR3 loop reads CASSTSHRAGYGYTF. CDR3 in DNA: TGTGCCAGCAGTACCTCCCACAGGGCGGGCTATGGCTACACCTTC.

The chain joins TRBV14 to TRBJ2-7; TRBD2 agrees at 15 bases. Germline CDR1 reads SGHDN; CDR2 reads FVKESK. V lost 0 bases and J lost 12; bases outside the gene matches: 6. This CDR3 contains 15 residues. CDR3 loop: CASSQDGTSGRSAYF. Here the CDR3 DNA reads TGTGCCAGCAGCCAAGATGGGACTAGCGGGAGGTCGGCGTACTTC.

This clone occurred once. Additional DNA sequences in this sample encode the identical CDR3. The rearrangement joins TRBV28 to TRBJ2-5; 9 positions match TRBD2. Trimming removed 5 bases from V and 1 base from J; junction bases left unmatched: 2. The CDR3 loop spans 14 amino acids. Germline CDR1 and CDR2: MDHEN and SYDVKM. CDR3 nucleotides: TGTGCCAGCAGTCTTAGCGGGGGCCAAGAGACCCAGTACTTC. Translating it yields CASSLSGGQETQYF.

The gene calls are TRBV4-2 and TRBJ2-2; TRBD2 agrees at 10 bases. This CDR3 spans 16 amino acids. The germline gives CDR1 LGHNA, CDR2 YNFKEQ. V lost 7 bases, J lost 4 bases, and 9 bases stayed unmatched. The CDR3 bases are TGTGCCAGCACCGGGATGGGACTAGCGATCACCGGGGAGCTGTTTTTT. Its protein product is CASTGMGLAITGELFF.

The chain couples TRBV5-6 to TRBJ2-1; 9 bases line up with TRBD1. V was clipped by 4 bases and J by 14 bases; unmatched bases: 4. The germline V gene encodes CDR1 SGHDT and CDR2 YYEEEE. CDR3 length equals 11 residues. CDR3 loop: CASSAWTGEFF. The CDR3 DNA reads as TGTGCCAGCAGCGCGTGGACAGGGGAGTTCTTC.